The TCR beta chain described here comes from a study of OX40 agonist ivuxolimab in advanced cancers. Prior autoimmune disease or systemic immunosuppression barred patients. In the case of this clone: At one of its ends the junction is not consistent with the germline gene, which may arise from a read error.

The CDR3 is made up of 14 amino acids. Germline-derived CDR1 and CDR2 are LNHNV and YYDKDF (reference sequence). Produced via immunoSEQ multiplex PCR; TCRdb's table is partial and in-frame only. Among around 70,000 clones listed, 85% to 90% were seen once. The genes are TRBV15 and TRBJ2-1; D ambiguous. This sequence originates from an adult with an advanced solid tumor such as melanoma, head and neck, liver or kidney cancer. Sequencing used CD4+ or CD8+ T cells sorted from blood, obtained in a trial of the OX40 agonist ivuxolimab. The CDR3 DNA reads TGCGCCACCAATGATCCGTCTTTGAACAATGAGCAGTTCTTC. This sequence encodes CATNDPSLNNEQFF.